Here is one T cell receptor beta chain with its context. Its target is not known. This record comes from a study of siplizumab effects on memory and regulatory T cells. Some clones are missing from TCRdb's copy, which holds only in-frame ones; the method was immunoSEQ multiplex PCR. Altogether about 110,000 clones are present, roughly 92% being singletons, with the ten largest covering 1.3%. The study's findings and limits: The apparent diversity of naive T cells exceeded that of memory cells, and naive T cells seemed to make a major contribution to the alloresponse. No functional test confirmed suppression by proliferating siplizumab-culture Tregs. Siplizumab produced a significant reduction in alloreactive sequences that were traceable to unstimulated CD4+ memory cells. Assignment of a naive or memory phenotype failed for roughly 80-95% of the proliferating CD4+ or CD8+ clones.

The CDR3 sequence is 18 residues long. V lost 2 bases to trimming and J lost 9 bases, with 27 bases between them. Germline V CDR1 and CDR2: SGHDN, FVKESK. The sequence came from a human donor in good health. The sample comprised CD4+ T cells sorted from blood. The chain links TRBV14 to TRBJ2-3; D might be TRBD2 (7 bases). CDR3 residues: CASSQIRGSGVVERTQYF. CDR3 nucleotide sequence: TGTGCCAGCAGCCAAATCAGGGGCAGCGGGGTCGTTGAGCGGACGCAGTATTTT.